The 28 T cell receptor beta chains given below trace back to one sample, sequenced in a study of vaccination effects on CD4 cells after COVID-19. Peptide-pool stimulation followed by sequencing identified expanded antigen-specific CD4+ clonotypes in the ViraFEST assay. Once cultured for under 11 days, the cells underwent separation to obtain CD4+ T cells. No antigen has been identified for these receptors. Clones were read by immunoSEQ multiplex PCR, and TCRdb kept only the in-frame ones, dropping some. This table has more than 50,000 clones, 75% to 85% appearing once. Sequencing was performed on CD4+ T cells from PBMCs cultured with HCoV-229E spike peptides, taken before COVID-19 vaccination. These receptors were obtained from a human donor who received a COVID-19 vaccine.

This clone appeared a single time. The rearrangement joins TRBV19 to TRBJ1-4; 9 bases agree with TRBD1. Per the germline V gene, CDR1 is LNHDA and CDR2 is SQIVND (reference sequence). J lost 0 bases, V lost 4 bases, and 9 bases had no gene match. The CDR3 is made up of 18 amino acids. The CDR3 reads CASSTRSGTGPTNEKLFF. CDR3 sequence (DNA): TGTGCCAGTAGTACTCGTTCCGGGACAGGGCCAACTAATGAAAAACTGTTTTTT.

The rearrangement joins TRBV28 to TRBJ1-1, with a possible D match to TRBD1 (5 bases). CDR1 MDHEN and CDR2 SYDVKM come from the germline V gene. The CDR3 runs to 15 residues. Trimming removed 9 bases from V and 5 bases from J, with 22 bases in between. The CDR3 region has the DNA TGTGCCAGTAAAAAGGGGCAGGGTACGACGACTGAAGCTTTCTTT. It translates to CASKKGQGTTTEAFF.

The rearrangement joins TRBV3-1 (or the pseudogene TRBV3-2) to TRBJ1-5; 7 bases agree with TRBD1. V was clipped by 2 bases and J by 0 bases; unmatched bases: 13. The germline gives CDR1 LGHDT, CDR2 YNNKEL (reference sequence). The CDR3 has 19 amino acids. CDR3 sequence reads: CASSQTRPGQTYSNQPQHF. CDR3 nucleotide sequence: TGTGCCAGCAGCCAAACGAGACCGGGACAGACTTATAGCAATCAGCCCCAGCATTTT.

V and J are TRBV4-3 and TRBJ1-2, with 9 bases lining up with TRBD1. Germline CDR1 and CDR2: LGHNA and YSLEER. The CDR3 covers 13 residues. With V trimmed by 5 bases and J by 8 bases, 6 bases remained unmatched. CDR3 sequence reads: CASSETGGWGYTF. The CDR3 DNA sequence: TGCGCCAGCAGCGAGACAGGGGGATGGGGCTACACCTTC.

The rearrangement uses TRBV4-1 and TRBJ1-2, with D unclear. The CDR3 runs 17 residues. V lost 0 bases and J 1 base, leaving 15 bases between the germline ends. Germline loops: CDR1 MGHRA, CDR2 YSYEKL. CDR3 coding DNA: TGCGCCAGCAGCCAAGATGGCAGCTCTTGGGGTAACTATGGCTACACCTTC. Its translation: CASSQDGSSWGNYGYTF.

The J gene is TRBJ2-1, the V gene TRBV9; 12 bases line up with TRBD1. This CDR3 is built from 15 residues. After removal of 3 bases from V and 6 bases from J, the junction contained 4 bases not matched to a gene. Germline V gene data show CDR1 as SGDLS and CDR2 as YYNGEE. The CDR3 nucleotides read TGTGCCAGCAGCGCGGGACAGGGGGCTGGCAATGAGCAGTTCTTC. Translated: CASSAGQGAGNEQFF.

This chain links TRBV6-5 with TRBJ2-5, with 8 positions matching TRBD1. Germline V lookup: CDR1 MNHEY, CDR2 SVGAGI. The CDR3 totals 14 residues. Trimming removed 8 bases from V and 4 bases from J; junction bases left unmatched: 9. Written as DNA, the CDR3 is TGTGCCAGCCGGACAGGGTTGTCGGGAGAGACCCAGTACTTC. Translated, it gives CASRTGLSGETQYF.

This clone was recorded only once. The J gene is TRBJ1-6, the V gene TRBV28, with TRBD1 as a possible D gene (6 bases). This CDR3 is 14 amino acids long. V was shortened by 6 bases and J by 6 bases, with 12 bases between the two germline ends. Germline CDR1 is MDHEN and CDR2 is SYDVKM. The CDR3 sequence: CASRLTGTNSPLHF. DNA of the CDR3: TGTGCCAGCAGACTAACAGGGACTAATTCACCCCTCCACTTT.

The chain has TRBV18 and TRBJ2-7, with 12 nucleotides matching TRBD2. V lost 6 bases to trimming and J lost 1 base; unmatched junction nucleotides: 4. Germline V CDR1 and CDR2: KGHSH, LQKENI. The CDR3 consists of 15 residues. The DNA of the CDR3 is TGTGCCAGCTCGCCGACTAGCGGGGGATCCTACGAGCAGTACGTC. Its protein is CASSPTSGGSYEQYV.

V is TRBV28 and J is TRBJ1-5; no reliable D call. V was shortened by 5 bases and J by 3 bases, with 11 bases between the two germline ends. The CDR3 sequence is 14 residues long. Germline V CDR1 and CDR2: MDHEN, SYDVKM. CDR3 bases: TGTGCCAGCAGTCTCACGTCGAACAATCAGCCCCAGCATTTT. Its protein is CASSLTSNNQPQHF.

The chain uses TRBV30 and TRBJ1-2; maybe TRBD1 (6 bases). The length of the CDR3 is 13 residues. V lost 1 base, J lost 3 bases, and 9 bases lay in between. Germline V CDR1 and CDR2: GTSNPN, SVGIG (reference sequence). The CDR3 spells CAWSAGVYYGYTF. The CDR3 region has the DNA TGTGCCTGGAGTGCAGGGGTCTACTATGGCTACACCTTC.

The CDR3 loop is CASSQGDREGGYTF. CDR3 sequence (DNA): TGCGCCAGCAGCCAGGGGGACAGGGAAGGGGGCTACACCTTC. The genes are TRBV5-1 and TRBJ1-2; 9 bases match TRBD1. With V trimmed by 4 bases and J by 8 bases, 9 bases remained unmatched. CDR1 SGHRS and CDR2 YFSETQ come from the germline V gene. This CDR3 region has 14 residues.

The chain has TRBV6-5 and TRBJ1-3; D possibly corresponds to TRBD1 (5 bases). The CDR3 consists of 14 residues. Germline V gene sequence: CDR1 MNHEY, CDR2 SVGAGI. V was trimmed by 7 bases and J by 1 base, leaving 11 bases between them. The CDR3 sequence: CASIKDISGNTIYF. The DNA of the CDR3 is TGTGCCAGCATTAAGGACATATCTGGAAACACCATATATTTT.

As DNA, the CDR3 is TGTGCCAGTAGTATTGACAGAAGAAACACCATATATTTT. Amino acids: CASSIDRRNTIYF. This sequence joins TRBV19 and TRBJ1-3; a possible D gene is TRBD1 (5 bases). CDR1 is LNHDA and CDR2 is SQIVND in the germline V gene (reference sequence). V lost 3 bases and J 5 bases, leaving 8 bases between the germline ends. CDR3 length: 13 amino acids.

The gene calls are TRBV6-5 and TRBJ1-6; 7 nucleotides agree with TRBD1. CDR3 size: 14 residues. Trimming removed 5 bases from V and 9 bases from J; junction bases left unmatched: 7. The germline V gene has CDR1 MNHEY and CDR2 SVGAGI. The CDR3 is CASSPQQGISPLHF. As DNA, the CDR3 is TGTGCCAGCAGTCCACAACAGGGGATTTCACCCCTCCACTTT.

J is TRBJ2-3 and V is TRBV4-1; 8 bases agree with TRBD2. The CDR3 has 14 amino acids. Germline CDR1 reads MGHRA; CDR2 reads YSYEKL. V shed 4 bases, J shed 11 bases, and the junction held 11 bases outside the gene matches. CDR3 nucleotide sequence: TGCGCCAGCAGCCCCGGGGGGGCTCGCGGGGGGCAGTATTTT. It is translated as CASSPGGARGGQYF.

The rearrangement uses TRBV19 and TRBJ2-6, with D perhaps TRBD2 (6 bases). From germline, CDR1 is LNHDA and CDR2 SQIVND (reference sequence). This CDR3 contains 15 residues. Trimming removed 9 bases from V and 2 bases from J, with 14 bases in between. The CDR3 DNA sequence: TGTGCCAGCTTCCCGGGGGACGCTGGGGCCAACGTCCTGACTTTC. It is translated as CASFPGDAGANVLTF.

CDR3 residues: CASSLTAQETQYF. The DNA for the CDR3 is TGTGCCAGCAGCTTAACGGCCCAAGAGACCCAGTACTTC. This chain joins TRBV7-9 and TRBJ2-5; no reliable D call. The CDR3 contains 13 residues. From germline, CDR1 is SEHNR and CDR2 FQNEAQ (reference sequence). V gave up 2 bases and J gave up 1 base, with 5 bases separating them. Based on the CDR3 plus reference TRBV7-9 and TRBJ2-5, the full variable domain is DTGVSQNPRHKITKRGQNVTFRCDPISEHNRLYWYRQTLGQGPEFLTYFQNEAQLEKSRLLSDRFSAERPKGSFSTLEIQRTEQGDSAMYLCASSLTAQETQYFGPGTRLLVL.

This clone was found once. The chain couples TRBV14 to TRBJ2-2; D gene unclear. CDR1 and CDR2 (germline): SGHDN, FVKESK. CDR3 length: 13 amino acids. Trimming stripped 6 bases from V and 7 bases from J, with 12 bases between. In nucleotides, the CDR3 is TGTGCCAGCAGTTTTTCGTTAAGCGGGGAGCTGTTTTTT. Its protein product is CASSFSLSGELFF.

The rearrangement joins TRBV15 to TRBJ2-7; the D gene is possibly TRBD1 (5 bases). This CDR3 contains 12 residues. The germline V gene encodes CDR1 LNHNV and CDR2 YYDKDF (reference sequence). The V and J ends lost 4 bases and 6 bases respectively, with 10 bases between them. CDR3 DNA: TGTGCCACCAGCACAGGGTACGGCGAGCAGTACGTC. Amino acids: CATSTGYGEQYV.

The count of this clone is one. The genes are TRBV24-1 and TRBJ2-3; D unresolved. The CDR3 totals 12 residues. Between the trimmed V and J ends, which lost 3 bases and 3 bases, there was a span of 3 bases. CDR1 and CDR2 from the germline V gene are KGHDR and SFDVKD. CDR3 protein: CATSDITDTQYF. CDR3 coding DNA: TGTGCCACCAGTGATATAACAGATACGCAGTATTTT.

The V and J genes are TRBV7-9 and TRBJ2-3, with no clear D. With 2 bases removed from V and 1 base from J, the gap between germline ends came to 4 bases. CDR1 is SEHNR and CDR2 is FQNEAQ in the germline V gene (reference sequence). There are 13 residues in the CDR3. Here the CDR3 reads CASSLTGTDTQYF. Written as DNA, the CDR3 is TGTGCCAGCAGCTTAACTGGCACAGATACGCAGTATTTT.

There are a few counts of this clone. The CDR3 loop reads CASSSGQGGNQPQHF. In DNA, the CDR3 is TGTGCCAGCAGCTCAGGACAGGGGGGAAATCAGCCCCAGCATTTT. The chain couples TRBV11-2 to TRBJ1-5; 10 bases align to TRBD1. After removal of 4 bases from V and 4 bases from J, the junction contained 4 bases not matched to a gene. Germline V gene data show CDR1 as SGHAT and CDR2 as FQNNGV. The CDR3 is 15 amino acids.

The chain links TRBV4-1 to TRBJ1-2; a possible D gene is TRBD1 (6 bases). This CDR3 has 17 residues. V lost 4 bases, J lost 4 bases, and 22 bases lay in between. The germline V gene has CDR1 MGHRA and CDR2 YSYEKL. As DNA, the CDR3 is TGCGCCAGCAGCCTAACACAGGGATCCTTGGGTGTCTATGGCTACACCTTC. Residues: CASSLTQGSLGVYGYTF.

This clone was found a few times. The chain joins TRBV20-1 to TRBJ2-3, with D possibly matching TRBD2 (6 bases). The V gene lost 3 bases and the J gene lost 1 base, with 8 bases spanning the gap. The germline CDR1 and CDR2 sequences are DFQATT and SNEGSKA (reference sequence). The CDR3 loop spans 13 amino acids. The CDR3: CSASSGGTDTQYF. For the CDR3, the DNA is TGCAGTGCTAGTTCGGGGGGCACAGATACGCAGTATTTT.

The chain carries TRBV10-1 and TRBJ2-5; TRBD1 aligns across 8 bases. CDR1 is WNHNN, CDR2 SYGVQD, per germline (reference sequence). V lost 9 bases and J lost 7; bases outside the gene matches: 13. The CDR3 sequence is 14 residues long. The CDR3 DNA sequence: TGCGCCAGTCCTCTGGGACAGGCCGGGGGGACCCAGTACTTC. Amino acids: CASPLGQAGGTQYF.

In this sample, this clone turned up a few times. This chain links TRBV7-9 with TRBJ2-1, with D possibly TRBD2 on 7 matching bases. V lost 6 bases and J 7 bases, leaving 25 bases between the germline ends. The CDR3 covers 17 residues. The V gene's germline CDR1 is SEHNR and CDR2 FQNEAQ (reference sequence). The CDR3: CASSPTGGGLSGNEQFF. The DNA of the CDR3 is TGTGCCAGCAGTCCTACGGGCGGGGGCTTATCTGGGAATGAGCAGTTCTTC. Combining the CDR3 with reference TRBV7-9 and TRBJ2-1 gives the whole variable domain DTGVSQNPRHKITKRGQNVTFRCDPISEHNRLYWYRQTLGQGPEFLTYFQNEAQLEKSRLLSDRFSAERPKGSFSTLEIQRTEQGDSAMYLCASSPTGGGLSGNEQFFGPGTRLTVL.

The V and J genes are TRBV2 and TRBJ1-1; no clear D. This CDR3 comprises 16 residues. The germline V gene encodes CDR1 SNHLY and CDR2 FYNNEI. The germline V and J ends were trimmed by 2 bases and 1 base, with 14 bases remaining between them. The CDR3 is CASSETTLIKNTEAFF. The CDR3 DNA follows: TGTGCCAGCAGTGAAACCACATTGATTAAGAACACTGAAGCTTTCTTT.